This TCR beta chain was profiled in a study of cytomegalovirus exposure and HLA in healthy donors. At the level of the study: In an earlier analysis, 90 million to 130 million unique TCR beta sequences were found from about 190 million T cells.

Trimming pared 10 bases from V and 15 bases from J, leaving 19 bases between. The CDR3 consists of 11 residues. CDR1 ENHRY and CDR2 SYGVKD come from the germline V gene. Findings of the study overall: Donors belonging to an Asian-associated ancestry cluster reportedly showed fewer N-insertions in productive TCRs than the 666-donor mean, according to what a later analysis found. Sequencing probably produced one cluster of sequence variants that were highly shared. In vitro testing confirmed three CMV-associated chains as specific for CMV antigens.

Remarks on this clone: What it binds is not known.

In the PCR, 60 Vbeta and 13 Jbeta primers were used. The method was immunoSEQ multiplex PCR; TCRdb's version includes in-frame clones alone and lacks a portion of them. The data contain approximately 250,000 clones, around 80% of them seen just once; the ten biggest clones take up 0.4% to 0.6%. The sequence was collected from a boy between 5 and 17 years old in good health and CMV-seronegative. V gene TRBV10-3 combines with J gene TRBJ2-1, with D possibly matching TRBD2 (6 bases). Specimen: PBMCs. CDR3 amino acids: CATEYGSERFF. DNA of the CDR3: TGTGCCACCGAATACGGGAGCGAGAGGTTCTTC.